Shown below are 13 T cell receptor beta chains from a single sample sequenced in a study of graft-versus-host responses after intestinal transplantation. Profiling relied on immunoSEQ multiplex PCR, and the TCRdb table lists in-frame clones only, not all of them. The repertoire holds some 110,000 clones, with 90% to 95% as singletons. These receptors' antigens are unknown. Material: unstimulated CD8+ T cells sorted from spleen or lymph node cells, obtained before transplant. The receptors stem from a human donor who was the organ donor for an intestinal transplant.

The chain links TRBV6-6 to TRBJ1-2; possibly TRBD1 for D (5 bases). V dropped 6 bases and J dropped 6 bases, with 17 bases sitting between them. Looked up from germline, CDR1 is MNHNY and CDR2 is SVGAGI (reference sequence). The CDR3 is 14 residues long. This CDR3 reads CASSYVGTTDGYTF. DNA for the CDR3: TGTGCCAGCAGCTACGTAGGGACTACTGATGGCTACACCTTC.

The chain has TRBV7-2 and TRBJ1-4; TRBD1 matches 7 bases. Germline lookup yields CDR1 SGHTA and CDR2 FQGNSA. The CDR3 consists of 16 residues. V lost 5 bases, J lost 2 bases, and 8 bases stayed unmatched. In nucleotides, the CDR3 is TGTGCCAGCAGCCCTGAAGGGGGCTATACTAATGAAAAACTGTTTTTT. Amino acids: CASSPEGGYTNEKLFF.

The chain couples TRBV19 to TRBJ2-2; D is uncertain. The CDR3 runs to 11 residues. Germline assignment: CDR1 LNHDA and CDR2 SQIVND (reference sequence). Trimming removed 3 bases from V and 7 bases from J, with 3 bases in between. The CDR3 spells CASSIDGELFF. The CDR3 DNA is TGTGCCAGTAGTATTGACGGGGAGCTGTTTTTT. Filled out from reference TRBV19 and TRBJ2-2, the complete variable domain reads DGGITQSPKYLFRKEGQNVTLSCEQNLNHDAMYWYRQDPGQGLRLIYYSQIVNDFQKGDIAEGYSVSREKKESFPLTVTSAQKNPTAFYLCASSIDGELFFGEGSRLTVL.

The chain has TRBV30 and TRBJ1-1, with D possibly being TRBD1 (5 bases). Between the trimmed V and J ends, which lost 0 bases and 4 bases, there was a span of 9 bases. Per the germline V gene, CDR1 is GTSNPN and CDR2 is SVGIG (reference sequence). The CDR3 extends over 13 amino acids. The CDR3, as DNA: TGTGCCTGGAGTGTACTTGGGGGCACTGAAGCTTTCTTT. Encoded protein: CAWSVLGGTEAFF.

The chain carries TRBV5-1 and TRBJ2-7; 8 nucleotides line up with TRBD2. The CDR3 consists of 16 residues. Germline V gene lookup returns CDR1 SGHRS and CDR2 YFSETQ. The V and J ends lost 0 bases and 3 bases, in that order; junction bases with no gene match: 8. CDR3 sequence reads: CASSLGIGLAHYEQYF. The CDR3 DNA reads TGCGCCAGCAGCTTGGGTATCGGACTAGCTCACTACGAGCAGTACTTC.

This chain links TRBV9 with TRBJ2-1; D may match TRBD1 or TRBD2 (6 bases each). Germline V lookup: CDR1 SGDLS, CDR2 YYNGEE. V was clipped by 0 bases and J by 3 bases, with 19 bases between them. This CDR3 has 18 amino acids. The CDR3 DNA follows: TGTGCCAGCAGCGTAGCAGGGGAGGTGGGGGCGAACTACAATGAGCAGTTCTTC. Amino acid sequence: CASSVAGEVGANYNEQFF.

The chain employs TRBV7-9 and TRBJ2-1, with TRBD2 matching 7 bases. The germline CDR1 and CDR2 sequences are SEHNR and FQNEAQ (reference sequence). The CDR3 runs to 15 residues. The trim removed 1 base at V and 7 bases at J, leaving 7 bases unmatched. CDR3 in DNA: TGTGCCAGCAGCTTAGAGCATCGGGAGGCAAATGAGCAGTTCTTC. Amino acids: CASSLEHREANEQFF.

The CDR3 sequence: CASSDRTGARYGYTF. CDR3 nucleotide sequence: TGTGCCAGCAGTGACCGGACAGGGGCCCGATATGGCTACACCTTC. The V call is TRBV6-1, the J call TRBJ1-2; 9 bases align to TRBD1. The V and J ends lost 3 bases and 5 bases, in that order; junction bases with no gene match: 7. This CDR3 comprises 15 residues. In germline, CDR1 is MNHNS, CDR2 SASEGT.

The V gene is TRBV7-9, the J gene TRBJ2-3, with 10 bases that match TRBD2. Per germline, CDR1 SEHNR and CDR2 FQNEAQ (reference sequence). The V gene end was trimmed by 2 bases and the J gene end by 4 bases; junction bases not matched to a gene: 6. CDR3 length equals 16 residues. The CDR3 region has the DNA TGTGCCAGCAGCTTAACTGGACTAGCGGCCCCAGATACGCAGTATTTT. This translates into CASSLTGLAAPDTQYF.

About this clone itself: Other DNA sequences in the same sample also yield this CDR3. The gene calls are TRBV19 and TRBJ2-1; no definite D call. The CDR3 is 12 amino acids. Trimming took 3 bases from V and 0 from J, leaving 0 bases between them. Germline CDR1 LNHDA, CDR2 SQIVND (reference sequence). The CDR3 DNA follows: TGTGCCAGTAGTATCTCCTACAATGAGCAGTTCTTC. Protein sequence: CASSISYNEQFF.

The gene calls are TRBV7-9 and TRBJ2-7, with 11 bases lining up with TRBD1. Looked up from germline, CDR1 is SEHNR and CDR2 is FQNEAQ (reference sequence). J was trimmed by 2 bases and V by 5 bases; bases with no gene match: 5. The CDR3 contains 15 residues. CDR3 coding DNA: TGTGCCAGCAGCCGACCGGGACAGGGGGCCTACGAGCAGTACTTC. Protein sequence: CASSRPGQGAYEQYF.

The CDR3 nucleotides read TGTGCCAGCAGCTTAGGGGCGGGGCTACCAAACACCGGGGAGCTGTTTTTT. As protein: CASSLGAGLPNTGELFF. The V call is TRBV7-6, the J call TRBJ2-2, with TRBD2 as a possible D gene (6 bases). CDR1 is SGHVS, CDR2 FNYEAQ, per germline. Trimming removed 1 base at V and 2 bases at J, with 14 bases between. The CDR3 covers 17 residues.

The chain recombines TRBV29-1 with TRBJ2-3; 10 bases map to TRBD1. The CDR3 runs to 14 residues. V shed 7 bases, J shed 5 bases, and the junction held 9 bases outside the gene matches. Germline lookup yields CDR1 SQVTM and CDR2 ANQGSEA. The CDR3 DNA is TGCAGCGGTATACCGGGACAGGGGAGAGATACGCAGTATTTT. Translation: CSGIPGQGRDTQYF.